This T cell receptor (beta chain) was sequenced for a study of beta chain features in type 1 diabetes (dated by TCRdb to 2017 to 2018). For the study in its entirety: Mean age, gender distribution, total cell number and subset yield were not different between patients and healthy donors. A total of approximately 110,000,000 sorted cells were examined across all samples, and a strong correlation was observed between cell number per subset and RNA yield. In the study, TCRB repertoires of sorted circulating CD4+ T cell subsets from recently diagnosed type 1 diabetes patients were compared with those of matched healthy donors. Regulatory and stem cell-like memory subsets were obtained from only 8 patients and roughly 8 healthy donors, while naive and central memory subsets were obtained from all 30 or so donors.

A remark on this clone: Its antigen remains undetermined. Per-base qualities were not stored, and no clone one base away is much larger.

From each donor, a single peripheral blood sample of approximately 120 mL on average was drawn into heparinised tubes. Naive, central memory, regulatory and stem cell-like memory CD4+ T cells were sorted on a BD FACSAria II using a panel including CD45RO, CCR7, CD25, CD127, CD95 and CD27. A purity above 98% was achieved for all sorted populations. Right away, PBMCs were isolated by Lymphoprep density gradient centrifugation and were stained directly, with no culture step. To minimize batch effects, samples were stained and sorted in pairs, one healthy donor with one patient per experiment. The germline V gene (reference sequence) gives CDR1 as LNHDA and CDR2 as SQIVND. Trimming takes 5 bases from V and 3 bases from J, and the germline ends sit 14 bases apart. The CDR3 goes from the cysteine to the phenylalanine over 14 residues. Only the CDR3 region is kept as DNA, spanning 42 bases read in frame from base 1.

The entire amount of isolated RNA was reverse transcribed using the High Capacity cDNA Reverse Transcription Kit, so the sequenced TCRB transcripts were expressed ones. Deep immunoSEQ sequencing was performed on naive, central memory and regulatory T cell samples, with an average of about 3.6 million total reads per sample. Sorted cells were lysed in RLT buffer and RNA was extracted with DNase-treated RNeasy Micro or Mini kits, depending on cell number. To prevent cross-contamination, each cell subset was processed individually, whereas patient and healthy donor samples were processed jointly. The immunoSEQ multiplex PCR was used to amplify TCRB sequences from cDNA, generating 87-bp fragments that spanned the CDR3 region. Amplicons were sequenced on the Illumina HiSeq platform. The source study handled its data this way. Synthetic template baselines were used to correct PCR bias computationally, reads within Hamming distance 2 were collapsed, and singletons that could not be merged were discarded. By aligning reads against IMGT, V, D and J genes, CDR3 length, and insertions or deletions at six rearrangement sites were assigned. Clonotype counts were normalized to sorted cell number within each subset before computing true diversity and Gini coefficients with the tcR R package. The overlap coefficient, calculated on TCRB nucleotide sequences, was used to quantify repertoire sharing. TCRdb's version of the immuneACCESS table is confined to in-frame rearrangements and falls short of the full clone set. An unresolved V gene accounts for under half of the shortfall where checked; the remainder is of unknown origin. That table supplies the V and J calls and clone size; D and trimming were determined from the DNA. The table for this sample lists approximately 150,000 clones; less than 15% of them were counted only once. Together, the top ten hold 1% to 1.5% of the sample.

Overall study results and their limits: Because cDNA was sequenced instead of genomic DNA, highly expressing activated cells could be over-represented, though the groups showed no difference in activation or CD3 levels. At VDJ recombination sites, type 1 diabetes patients had fewer insertions and more deleted nucleotides, which implies abnormalities in thymic rearrangement. Because the HLA sub-analyses included only small numbers of individuals, any influence of HLA type on TCRB rearrangement was left unresolved. Naive, central memory and regulatory TCRB repertoires appeared more similar among patients than among healthy donors. Shorter templates might be favored by PCR, yet because patient and control samples were amplified and corrected together, any such skew would affect both groups equally. Type 1 diabetes patients showed a moderate but significant shortening of TCRB CDR3 length in all four CD4+ subsets.

This receptor was taken from a man aged 18 to 29 with type 1 diabetes. The sample taken for sequencing was central memory CD4+ T cells from blood. The chain was built from TRBV19 and TRBJ2-7, with TRBD1 tentatively as D gene (6 bases match). The nucleotides are TGTGCCAGTAGTTCCCCCGGGACAAGCTACGAGCAGTACTTC. Translation gives CASSSPGTSYEQYF.